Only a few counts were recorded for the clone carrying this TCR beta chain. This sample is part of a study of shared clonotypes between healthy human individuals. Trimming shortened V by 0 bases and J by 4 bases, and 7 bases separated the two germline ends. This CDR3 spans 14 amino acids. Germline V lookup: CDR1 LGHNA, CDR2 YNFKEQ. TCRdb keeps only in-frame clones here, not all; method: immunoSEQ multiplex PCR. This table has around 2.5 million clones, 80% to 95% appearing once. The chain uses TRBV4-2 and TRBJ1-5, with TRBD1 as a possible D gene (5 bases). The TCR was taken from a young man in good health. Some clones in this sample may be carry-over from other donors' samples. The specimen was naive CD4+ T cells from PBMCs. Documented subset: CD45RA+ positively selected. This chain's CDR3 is CASSQDEGNQPQHF. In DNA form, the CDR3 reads TGTGCCAGCAGCCAAGATGAGGGGAATCAGCCCCAGCATTTT.